The rows below give T cell receptor beta chains drawn from one sample of a study of T cell responses to AZD1222 COVID-19 vaccine. Repertoires were generated with immunoSEQ multiplex PCR, while TCRdb's copy carries only in-frame clones and drops some. The sample lists over 100,000 clones, under 90% occurring once. The input for sequencing was peripheral blood, taken on day 0 of AZD1222 vaccination. These receptors all stem from an adult in good health. The CDR3 runs from the conserved cysteine through the conserved F or W. The D gene is left open where the match is weak. Clone size appears in some rows only: once, few, many, or a class for an expanded clone.

length,V,D,J,size,DNA,CDR3
16,TRBV11-2,TRBD2,TRBJ2-7,.,TGTGCCAGCAGCCGGGGGGTCGGACTGGGCGAAGTCGAGCAGTACTTC,CASSRGVGLGEVEQYF
18,TRBV18,TRBD1,TRBJ1-2,.,TGTGCCAGCTCACCCCTTAACATTGTGGGGACAGGTGATCGGGGCTACACCTTC,CASSPLNIVGTGDRGYTF
12,TRBV2,.,TRBJ1-1,few,TGTGCCAGCAGTGAAGGTGGGGTCGGAGCTTTCTTT,CASSEGGVGAFF
12,TRBV2,.,TRBJ1-2,.,TGTGCCAGCAGTGATGTAGGGAGCGGCTACACCTTC,CASSDVGSGYTF
11,TRBV11-1,.,TRBJ1-5,.,TGTGCCAGCAGCTTAGTGCTGCCCCAGCATTTT,CASSLVLPQHF
17,TRBV6-6,TRBD2,TRBJ2-7,.,TGTGCCAGCAGTCCCAAACCGACTAGCGGCTCCTCCTACGAGCAGTACTTC,CASSPKPTSGSSYEQYF
16,TRBV5-1,.,TRBJ2-3,.,TGCGCCAGCAGCTTGGCTCCCGCCATAGACTATCGGACGCAGTATTTT,CASSLAPAIDYRTQYF
13,TRBV27,TRBD1,TRBJ1-2,.,TGTGCCAAGTCAAGGGACAGGGGCTATGGCTACACCTTC,CAKSRDRGYGYTF
14,TRBV5-5,.,TRBJ2-3,.,TGTGCCAGCAGCTCGGTGGCCGGCTGGGGTACGCAGTATTTT,CASSSVAGWGTQYF
16,TRBV3-1/TRBV3-2,TRBD2,TRBJ2-1,few,TGTGCCAGCAGCCCCTCGGGACTAGCGGGGGCCGGAGGGCAGTTCTTC,CASSPSGLAGAGGQFF
14,TRBV3-1/TRBV3-2,.,TRBJ1-3,.,TGTGCCAGCAGCCCCCGAGGGATCGGAAACACCATATATTTT,CASSPRGIGNTIYF
13,TRBV19,.,TRBJ1-5,.,TGTGCCAGTACGCCACAGGACAATCAGCCCCAGCATTTT,CASTPQDNQPQHF
11,TRBV4-1,.,TRBJ2-1,.,TGCGCCAGCAGCCAAGAACTTGAGCAGTTCTTC,CASSQELEQFF
16,TRBV7-8,.,TRBJ2-3,.,TGTGCCAGCAGCAATGCCGGCGGGCAGAGCACAGATACGCAGTATTTT,CASSNAGGQSTDTQYF
13,TRBV18,.,TRBJ1-6,.,TGTGCCAGCTCGTCAGGAGCCCCGAATCCCCTCCACTTT,CASSSGAPNPLHF
13,TRBV3-1/TRBV3-2,.,TRBJ2-7,once,TGTGCCAGCAGCCGGCTGGTTTCATCCGAGCAGTACTTC,CASSRLVSSEQYF
15,TRBV5-4,TRBD1,TRBJ1-2,.,TGTGCCAGCAGCTTGTCACAGGGGCCCCAGGGGGGCTACACCTTC,CASSLSQGPQGGYTF
14,TRBV2,TRBD1,TRBJ1-1,.,TGTGCCAGCAGTGAACAGGGGGGACACACTGAAGCTTTCTTT,CASSEQGGHTEAFF
11,TRBV7-8,.,TRBJ1-1,once,TGTGCCAGCAGCTTGAGCACTGAAGCTTTCTTT,CASSLSTEAFF
14,TRBV19,.,TRBJ1-5,once,TGTGCCAGTTCCACCCGGGGGATCGAACAGCCCCAGCATTTT,CASSTRGIEQPQHF
14,TRBV10-1,.,TRBJ1-1,.,TGCGCCAGCAGTGAGTCTAGTAGGAGGACTGAAGCTTTCTTT,CASSESSRRTEAFF
14,TRBV6-1,.,TRBJ1-4,.,TGTGCCAGCAGTGAGGGGAAGGGGGGTGAAAAACTGTTTTTT,CASSEGKGGEKLFF
14,TRBV7-2,.,TRBJ1-2,.,TGTGCCAGCAGCTTACCACGGATTAACTATGGCTACACCTTC,CASSLPRINYGYTF
16,TRBV7-7,.,TRBJ2-1,.,TGTGCTAGCAGCCCATCGTGGGCAGGGGATATCAATGAGCAGTTCTTC,CASSPSWAGDINEQFF
14,TRBV4-3,.,TRBJ1-2,.,TGCGCCAGCAGCCAAGATTCAGGTTTGGGTGGCTACACCTTC,CASSQDSGLGGYTF
11,TRBV30,.,TRBJ1-2,.,TGTGCCTGGAGTGTTAATGGTGGCTACACCTTC,CAWSVNGGYTF
13,TRBV3-1/TRBV3-2,.,TRBJ1-5,.,TGTGCCAGCACCCCACAGGGTTATCAGCCCCAGCATTTT,CASTPQGYQPQHF
15,TRBV6-5,.,TRBJ1-1,.,TGTGCCAGCAGTTACATAGGAACGGCGAACACTGAAGCTTTCTTT,CASSYIGTANTEAFF
16,TRBV9,.,TRBJ1-4,.,TGTGCCAGCAGCGTAGGACCCGGCAGGGGCGATGAAAAACTGTTTTTT,CASSVGPGRGDEKLFF
13,TRBV9,.,TRBJ2-6,.,TGTGCCAGCGGGCTGGTTGGGGCCAACGTCCTGACTTTC,CASGLVGANVLTF
16,TRBV5-4,.,TRBJ1-3,.,TGTGCCAGCAGTCTCGCACAGGTCTCATCTGGAAACACCATATATTTT,CASSLAQVSSGNTIYF
16,TRBV7-2,.,TRBJ1-5,.,TGTGCCAGCAGCTTAGAATCGGGGGCAGGACGTCAGCCCCAGCATTTT,CASSLESGAGRQPQHF
14,TRBV7-6,.,TRBJ1-1,.,TGTGCCAGCAGCTTATATGCGGACAACACTGAAGCTTTCTTT,CASSLYADNTEAFF
15,TRBV19,.,TRBJ1-5,.,TGTGCCAGTAGTATATTGCGGGGCAGCAATCAGCCCCAGCATTTT,CASSILRGSNQPQHF
11,TRBV20-1,.,TRBJ2-3,.,TGCAGTGCCGGAAGCACAGATACGCAGTATTTT,CSAGSTDTQYF
15,TRBV28,.,TRBJ1-5,.,TGTGCCAGCAGTTTAAGCGGCAGTGCCAATCAGCCCCAGCATTTT,CASSLSGSANQPQHF
15,TRBV19,TRBD1,TRBJ1-1,once,TGTGCCAGTAGGCTTGGGGACAGGGAAAGAACTGAAGCTTTCTTT,CASRLGDRERTEAFF
14,TRBV30,.,TRBJ1-5,.,TGTGCCTGGAGTCCGACAACTAGCAATCAGCCCCAGCATTTT,CAWSPTTSNQPQHF
14,TRBV9,.,TRBJ1-5,.,TGTGCCAGCAGCAACGGACCTTCAGATCAGCCCCAGCATTTT,CASSNGPSDQPQHF
15,TRBV3-1/TRBV3-2,.,TRBJ2-1,.,TGTGCCAGCAGCCAGATGCTTGTATTAGGGGATGAGCAGTTCTTC,CASSQMLVLGDEQFF
15,TRBV5-6,.,TRBJ1-1,.,TGTGCCAGCAGCTCAGCCCGAGCAGGTGACGGTGAAGCTTTCTTT,CASSSARAGDGEAFF
16,TRBV4-3,.,TRBJ2-7,.,TGCGCCAGCAGCCAAGACCGGGGCAGGGTGGTGGACGAGCAGTACTTC,CASSQDRGRVVDEQYF
14,TRBV6-5,.,TRBJ1-3,.,TGTGCCAGCAGTTACTCCCGCTCTGGAAACACCATATATTTT,CASSYSRSGNTIYF
13,TRBV5-1,.,TRBJ1-1,once,TGCGCCAGCAGCGTGGAGGGCATCACTGAAGCTTTCTTT,CASSVEGITEAFF
16,TRBV19,TRBD1,TRBJ1-5,.,TGTGCCAGTAGTCTGGGACAGGGTAAAGGCAACCAGCCCCAGCATTTT,CASSLGQGKGNQPQHF
15,TRBV27,TRBD1,TRBJ2-7,once,TGTGCCAGCAGACACGGACAGGGGGTCTTCTACGAGCAGTACTTC,CASRHGQGVFYEQYF
14,TRBV5-1,.,TRBJ2-5,once,TGCGCCAGCAGCACCGGGACCGCCGAAGAGACCCAGTACTTC,CASSTGTAEETQYF
16,TRBV7-2,TRBD1,TRBJ1-4,.,TGTGCCAGCAGCTTTGGGACAGGGAGGAAGGGTGAAAAACTGTTTTTT,CASSFGTGRKGEKLFF
12,TRBV10-3,.,TRBJ1-6,.,TGTGCCATCAGCTTGAATAATTCACCCCTCCACTTT,CAISLNNSPLHF
16,TRBV28,.,TRBJ1-1,.,TGTGCCAGCACTACGGGGGGGGGAGTTCTGAACACTGAAGCTTTCTTT,CASTTGGGVLNTEAFF
12,TRBV12-3/TRBV12-4,.,TRBJ1-5,.,TGTGCCAGCAGCGAAGGGGATCAGCCCCAGCATTTT,CASSEGDQPQHF